The next 26 T cell receptor beta chains were all read from a single sample in a study of T-cell reconstitution after alpha-beta-depleted transplantation in children. As it was prepared, the TCRbeta library received unique molecular identifiers. TCRdb reprocessed the PCR reads via MiXCR and lists one record per CDR3 protein. The table includes hundreds of thousands of distinct CDR3 sequences, 15% to 20% detected once. The starting material was PBMCs, mostly from graft donor cells, obtained 360 days after TCRalphabeta/CD19-depleted stem cell transplant. These receptor sequences come from a male patient under 10 years old who had a stem cell transplant for acute lymphoblastic leukemia, so the T cells may come from the graft donor.

A few counts support this clonotype. This chain uses TRBV29-1 with TRBJ2-2; tentatively, D is TRBD2 (6 bases). Per the germline V gene, CDR1 is SQVTM and CDR2 is ANQGSEA. The CDR3 sequence is 12 residues long. V was pared by 7 bases and J by 8 bases, with 14 bases between. CDR3 sequence reads: CSANGGSGELFF. The CDR3 coding sequence is TGCAGCGCCAATGGGGGGTCTGGGGAGCTGTTTTTT.

This clonotype was observed at least ten times. V is TRBV15 and J is TRBJ2-1; no definite D call. The CDR3 is 14 amino acids. Trimming left V 0 bases short and J 8 bases short, with 11 bases between. In germline, CDR1 is LNHNV, CDR2 YYDKDF (reference sequence). In DNA form, the CDR3 reads TGTGCCACCAGCAGAGATCCCCTATCCTATGAGCAGTTCTTC. Its protein is CATSRDPLSYEQFF.

The chain carries TRBV5-1 and TRBJ2-2; 13 nucleotides line up with TRBD2. Looked up from germline, CDR1 is SGHRS and CDR2 is YFSETQ. The CDR3 has 19 amino acids. V trimming: 1 base; J trimming: 0 bases; junction bases outside the gene matches: 6. The CDR3 region has the DNA TGCGCCAGCAGCTTGACTAGCGGGAGGGTCCCCGCGAACACCGGGGAGCTGTTTTTT. Translation: CASSLTSGRVPANTGELFF. The variable domain in full, completed from reference TRBV5-1 and TRBJ2-2, reads KAGVTQTPRYLIKTRGQQVTLSCSPISGHRSVSWYQQTPGQGLQFLFEYFSETQRNKGNFPGRFSGRQFSNSRSEMNVSTLELGDSALYLCASSLTSGRVPANTGELFFGEGSRLTVL.

As regards this clonotype: The conserved phenylalanine or tryptophan normally closing the CDR3 is absent here, so this likely arose from a read error. The gene calls are TRBV7-2 and TRBJ1-1; D remains ambiguous. Germline CDR1 reads SGHTA; CDR2 reads FQGNSA. The CDR3 runs 14 residues. Trimming took 2 bases from V and 1 from J, leaving 8 bases between them. In nucleotides, the CDR3 is TGTGCCAGCAGCTTAATGTCCCCGAACACTGAAGCTTTCGTT. This translates into CASSLMSPNTEAFV.

This clonotype was counted only a few times. The chain links TRBV4-3 to TRBJ1-4; D is possibly TRBD1 (6 bases). V was cut by 0 bases and J by 8 bases, with 13 bases left in between. There are 15 residues in the CDR3. The germline V gene has CDR1 LGHNA and CDR2 YSLEER. The CDR3 loop reads CASSQEGRGSEKLFF. The CDR3 DNA reads TGCGCCAGCAGCCAAGAGGGCAGGGGATCCGAAAAACTGTTTTTT.

V is TRBV25-1 and J is TRBJ2-7, with 7 bases matching TRBD2. The V gene end was trimmed by 3 bases and the J gene end by 1 base; junction bases not matched to a gene: 3. CDR3 size: 14 residues. CDR1 MGHDK and CDR2 SYGVNS come from the germline V gene. The CDR3 DNA follows: TGTGCCAGCAGTGAGCTAGCGGATTCCTACGAGCAGTACTTC. This sequence encodes CASSELADSYEQYF.

This clonotype was counted a few times. The V call is TRBV6-4, the J call TRBJ1-5, with TRBD1 matching 7 bases. The junction had 22 bases not matched to a gene; V was cut back by 8 bases and J by 3 bases. CDR1 and CDR2 from the germline V gene are MRHNA and SNTAGT. There are 19 residues in the CDR3. CDR3 amino acids: CASRDRSPIPLYINQPQHF. As DNA, the CDR3 is TGTGCCAGCCGGGACAGATCCCCTATACCGCTCTACATCAATCAGCCCCAGCATTTT.

The table lists this clonotype with a few counts. The chain carries TRBV20-1 and TRBJ2-7; no clear D gene. Germline CDR1 is DFQATT and CDR2 is SNEGSKA (reference sequence). With 4 bases removed from V and 2 bases from J, the gap between germline ends came to 9 bases. The CDR3 contains 12 residues. The CDR3 bases are TGCAGTGCTACAAAATCCCCCTACGAGCAGTACTTC. It specifies CSATKSPYEQYF.

There are many counts of this clonotype. V gene TRBV7-3 combines with J gene TRBJ1-6; no definite D call. CDR1 and CDR2 (germline): SGHTA, FQGTGA. There are 15 residues in the CDR3. V lost 5 bases, J lost 4 bases, and 12 bases lay in between. CDR3: CASSRTSDYNSPLHF. CDR3 DNA sequence: TGTGCCAGCAGCCGGACTTCGGATTATAATTCACCCCTCCACTTT.

The V call is TRBV29-1, the J call TRBJ2-7, with a tentative D call TRBD2 (5 bases). Germline values: CDR1 SQVTM, CDR2 ANQGSEA. The V end lost 4 bases, the J end lost 6 bases, and 10 bases lay between the germline ends. The CDR3 is made up of 11 amino acids. The CDR3 nucleotides are TGCAGCGTTGTGAGGGTATCCGAGCAGTACTTC. It specifies CSVVRVSEQYF.

The chain combines TRBV10-3 with TRBJ2-7; 15 positions match TRBD2. The CDR3 consists of 16 residues. Trimming took 2 bases from V and 10 from J; bases not matched to a gene: 9. Germline values: CDR1 ENHRY, CDR2 SYGVKD. The chain's CDR3 is CAISEVGTSGRRFQYF. The CDR3 nucleotides read TGTGCCATCAGTGAGGTCGGGACTAGCGGGAGGAGGTTTCAGTACTTC.

This chain uses TRBV5-1 with TRBJ2-3; D remains ambiguous. V was trimmed by 4 bases and J by 2 bases, leaving 20 bases between them. This CDR3 has 17 amino acids. Germline-derived CDR1 and CDR2 are SGHRS and YFSETQ. The CDR3 sequence is CASSRKMDRASTDTQYF. For the CDR3, the DNA is TGCGCCAGCAGCCGTAAAATGGACCGCGCCTCCACAGATACGCAGTATTTT.

This sequence joins TRBV15 and TRBJ2-7; D perhaps matches TRBD1 (6 bases). V was clipped by 0 bases and J by 5 bases, with 14 bases between them. This CDR3 has 15 amino acids. Per germline, CDR1 LNHNV and CDR2 YYDKDF (reference sequence). CDR3 in amino acids: CATSREPTRGHEQYF. The CDR3 region has the DNA TGTGCCACCAGCAGAGAACCGACCAGGGGTCACGAGCAGTACTTC. Full variable domain (remainder filled in from reference TRBV15 and TRBJ2-7): DAMVIQNPRYQVTQFGKPVTLSCSQTLNHNVMYWYQQKSSQAPKLLFHYYDKDFNNEADTPDNFQSRRPNTSFCFLDIRSPGLGDTAMYLCATSREPTRGHEQYFGPGTRLTVT.

This clonotype has a count of ten or more. The V gene is TRBV20-1, the J gene TRBJ2-5; no clear D gene. The CDR3 contains 12 residues. Trimming cost V 5 bases and J 9 bases, with 16 bases left between them. Germline loops: CDR1 DFQATT, CDR2 SNEGSKA (reference sequence). CDR3 DNA sequence: TGCAGTGCTTCCGGCAACTTCTTGGCCCAGTACTTC. Its translation: CSASGNFLAQYF.

The rearrangement links TRBV4-3 to TRBJ2-5; 12 bases map to TRBD2. This CDR3 has 17 amino acids. V was clipped by 4 bases and J by 1 base; unmatched bases: 7. The germline gives CDR1 LGHNA, CDR2 YSLEER. CDR3 region: CASSPRLAGASQETQYF. In DNA form, the CDR3 reads TGCGCCAGCAGCCCGCGACTAGCGGGAGCCTCCCAAGAGACCCAGTACTTC.

V gene TRBV5-6 combines with J gene TRBJ2-5, with D unresolved. Germline V lookup: CDR1 SGHDT, CDR2 YYEEEE. The CDR3 loop spans 13 amino acids. The V end lost 0 bases, the J end lost 5 bases, and 8 bases lay between the germline ends. This CDR3 is CASSLETGETQYF. As DNA, the CDR3 is TGTGCCAGCAGCTTGGAGACGGGCGAGACCCAGTACTTC.

This chain connects TRBV5-5 to TRBJ1-6, with 7 bases lining up with TRBD1. This CDR3 comprises 13 residues. The V segment lost 7 bases and the J segment 14 bases; nucleotides outside the gene matches: 12. CDR1 is SGHKS and CDR2 is YYEKEE in the germline V gene (reference sequence). The CDR3 is CASAPTGLFSLHF. In DNA form, the CDR3 reads TGTGCCAGCGCTCCGACAGGGCTCTTTTCCCTCCACTTT.

The rearrangement links TRBV28 to TRBJ1-5; no clear D. CDR3 length: 15 residues. Germline V gene sequence: CDR1 MDHEN, CDR2 SYDVKM. V lost 5 bases to trimming and J lost 6 bases, with 17 bases between them. The CDR3 DNA follows: TGTGCCAGCAGTCCTCCCCGGATCTCAGGTCAGCCCCAGCATTTT. Protein: CASSPPRISGQPQHF.

This clonotype was observed a few times. V gene TRBV3-1 combines with J gene TRBJ2-2, with TRBD1 matching over 7 bases. The CDR3 is 15 residues long. Trimming cost V 4 bases and J 7 bases; bases outside gene matches: 9. In germline, CDR1 is LGHDT, CDR2 YNNKEL (reference sequence). The CDR3 bases are TGTGCCAGCAGCCCAGGCAGGGGGTGGGACGGGGAGCTGTTTTTT. This sequence encodes CASSPGRGWDGELFF.

This clonotype was counted between two and nine times. This chain links TRBV28 with TRBJ2-7, with D perhaps TRBD1 (6 bases). Trimming took 6 bases from V and 4 from J, leaving 22 bases between them. Germline V gene lookup returns CDR1 MDHEN and CDR2 SYDVKM. The CDR3 is 16 amino acids. CDR3 residues: CASSWSPSQGSYEQYF. In nucleotides, the CDR3 is TGTGCCAGCAGCTGGTCCCCCTCGCAGGGGTCGTACGAGCAGTACTTC. Filled out from reference TRBV28 and TRBJ2-7, the complete variable domain reads DVKVTQSSRYLVKRTGEKVFLECVQDMDHENMFWYRQDPGLGLRLIYFSYDVKMKEKGDIPEGYSVSREKKERFSLILESASTNQTSMYLCASSWSPSQGSYEQYFGPGTRLTVT.

This clonotype occurred many times. CDR3 residues: CASSLLAGAGELFF. Written as DNA, the CDR3 is TGTGCCAGCAGCCTACTAGCGGGGGCCGGGGAGCTGTTTTTT. This chain connects TRBV6-1 to TRBJ2-2, with 11 bases fitting TRBD2. CDR3 size: 14 residues. The trim removed 6 bases at V and 6 bases at J, leaving 3 bases unmatched. Per germline, CDR1 MNHNS and CDR2 SASEGT.

This clonotype has a count of ten or more. V usage is TRBV30 and J usage is TRBJ2-2, with D unclear. Germline V gives CDR1 GTSNPN, CDR2 SVGIG (reference sequence). Trimming cost V 0 bases and J 4 bases, with 3 bases left between them. CDR3 length: 12 amino acids. The CDR3 nucleotides are TGTGCCTGGAGTGTACGCACCGGGGAGCTGTTTTTT. It is translated as CAWSVRTGELFF.

This clonotype was seen more than once but under ten times. This chain joins TRBV12-3 or TRBV12-4 and TRBJ2-5; the D gene is possibly TRBD1 (6 bases). CDR3 length: 13 residues. V was cut by 2 bases and J by 5 bases, with 9 bases left in between. CDR3 DNA sequence: TGTGCCAGCAGTTTACAGGGGCGGGAGACCCAGTACTTC. Protein sequence: CASSLQGRETQYF.

The rearrangement links TRBV28 to TRBJ2-1, with a weak D call TRBD2 (5 bases). The CDR3 is 18 residues long. CDR1 and CDR2 (germline): MDHEN, SYDVKM. The CDR3 DNA reads as TGTGCTACTCACTGGGCCCCACGGCGGGCTAAACTCTACAATGAGCAGTTCTTC. This gives the protein CATHWAPRRAKLYNEQFF.

The chain combines TRBV6-2 or TRBV6-3 with TRBJ2-3; perhaps TRBD2 as D (6 bases). This CDR3 has 20 amino acids. V was shortened by 5 bases and J by 4 bases, with 31 bases between the two germline ends. CDR1 is MNHEY and CDR2 is SVGEGT in the germline V gene. CDR3 amino acids: CASSLAQPSLANAHADTQYF. The CDR3 nucleotides are TGTGCCAGCAGTCTAGCCCAGCCCTCTCTAGCGAACGCACACGCAGATACGCAGTATTTT.

This clonotype has just a few counts. The V gene is TRBV20-1, the J gene TRBJ1-2, with D uncertain. Per the germline V gene, CDR1 is DFQATT and CDR2 is SNEGSKA (reference sequence). CDR3 size: 14 residues. Trimming left V 3 bases short and J 2 bases short, with 13 bases between. CDR3 DNA sequence: TGCAGTGCTAGTTCGGACGTCGGGAACTATGGCTACACCTTC. This encodes CSASSDVGNYGYTF.